This record covers a single T cell receptor beta chain. From germline, CDR1 is LNHDA and CDR2 SQIVND (reference sequence). V was cut by 4 bases and J by 0 bases, with 12 bases left in between. The CDR3 has 15 residues. These data come from a study of OX40 agonist ivuxolimab in advanced cancers. The assay was immunoSEQ multiplex PCR, and TCRdb's table has in-frame clones only and misses some. The sample yields tens of thousands of clones, more than 65% seen once. V is TRBV19 and J is TRBJ1-2; possibly TRBD1 for D (5 bases). The TCR sequence derives from an adult with an advanced solid tumor such as melanoma, head and neck, liver or kidney cancer. Sequencing was performed on CD4+ or CD8+ T cells sorted from blood, taken in a trial of the OX40 agonist ivuxolimab. The CDR3 DNA reads as TGTGCCAGTAGTAAACGACAGCCATCTAACTATGGCTACACCTTC. Translating gives CASSKRQPSNYGYTF.